Below, one TCR beta chain is given with its context. What it recognizes is unknown. The CDR3 spans 15 residues. CDR1 is ENHRY, CDR2 SYGVKD, per germline. V trimming: 6 bases; J trimming: 6 bases; junction bases outside the gene matches: 10. This entry comes from a study of shared clonotypes between healthy human individuals. Study-level points and caveats: Clonotype sharing among the donors was expected to vary with sequencing depth. Sampling was confined to blood; repertoires within tissues likely differ.

Clones were sequenced by immunoSEQ multiplex PCR, and TCRdb holds only the in-frame ones, with some missing. The sample has roughly 2 million clones, approximately 95% seen once; the top ten hold 0.1% to 0.15%. The sample taken for sequencing was naive CD4+ T cells sorted from blood. Subset described: CD45RA+ positively selected. The rearrangement joins TRBV10-3 to TRBJ1-5; 8 positions agree with TRBD1. The TCR comes from a man younger than 35 in good health. DNA for the CDR3: TGTGCCATCAGCAAGACAGGGGAAATTAGTCAGCCCCAGCATTTT. Its protein is CAISKTGEISQPQHF.